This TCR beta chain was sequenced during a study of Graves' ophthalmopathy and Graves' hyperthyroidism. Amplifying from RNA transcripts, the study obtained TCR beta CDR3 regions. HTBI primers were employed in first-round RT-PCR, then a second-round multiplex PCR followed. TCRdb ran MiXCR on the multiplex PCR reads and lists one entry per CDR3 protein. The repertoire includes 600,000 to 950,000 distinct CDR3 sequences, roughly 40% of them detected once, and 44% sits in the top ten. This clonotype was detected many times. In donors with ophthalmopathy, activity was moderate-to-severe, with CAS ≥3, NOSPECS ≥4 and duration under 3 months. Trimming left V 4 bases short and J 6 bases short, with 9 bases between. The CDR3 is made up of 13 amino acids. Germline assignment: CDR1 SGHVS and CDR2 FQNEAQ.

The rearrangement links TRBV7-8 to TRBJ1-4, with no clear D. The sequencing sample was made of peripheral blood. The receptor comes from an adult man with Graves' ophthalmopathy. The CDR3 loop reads CASSSGRDEKLFF. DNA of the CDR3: TGTGCCAGCAGCTCCGGAAGGGATGAAAAACTGTTTTTT.